This TCR beta chain was recovered during a study of shared clonotypes between healthy human individuals. This clone appeared a single time. Its antigen is as yet unknown. Terminally differentiated effector memory CD45RA+ cells were left out of the naive CD8 fraction, which was CD45RO-negative and positively selected for CCR7. Profiling relied on immunoSEQ multiplex PCR, and the TCRdb table lists in-frame clones only, not all of them. In the table there are over 800,000 clones, nearly 95% of which are singletons. General study results and limits: Clonotypes which were not shared had lower generation probabilities than clonotypes that all four donors shared.

Germline-derived CDR1 and CDR2 are MGHRA and YSYEKL. J lost 3 bases, V lost 4 bases, and 8 bases had no gene match. The CDR3 is made up of 15 amino acids. Sequencing was done on a sample of naive CD8+ T cells sorted from blood. This receptor was identified in a man in his thirties or forties in good health. The rearrangement links TRBV4-1 to TRBJ2-7, with TRBD2 identical over 8 bases. CDR3 nucleotide sequence: TGCGCCAGCAGCCCCGGGAGGGGGGAGGGCTACGAGCAGTACTTC. This sequence encodes CASSPGRGEGYEQYF.